These T cell receptor beta chains were read from a single sample in a study of T cell responses to AZD1222 COVID-19 vaccine. Generated by immunoSEQ multiplex PCR, the TCRdb table keeps only in-frame clones and is missing some. The sample holds some 140,000 clones; 92% are singletons and the top ten take approximately 3.4%. The sample here was peripheral blood, taken on day 0 of AZD1222 vaccination. Receptors originate from an adult in good health. The conserved cysteine and the conserved F or W are not part of the CDR3 here. The size of a clone is reported for some rows only, either as once, few or many, or as a class for expanded clones.

size | J | V | CDR3
. | TRBJ2-1 | TRBV28 | ASSPLAGPKYNEQF
. | TRBJ1-1 | TRBV7-8 | ASSTLLGNTEAF
once | TRBJ1-2 | TRBV18 | ASSPLPGGDYGYT
. | TRBJ2-1 | TRBV19 | ASSTPALGESF
. | TRBJ2-5 | TRBV19 | ASTFASSGVQETQY
. | TRBJ2-7 | TRBV7-2 | ASSLYRLPYEQY
. | TRBJ1-1 | TRBV5-1 | ASSLLGQKGDTEAF
. | TRBJ2-7 | TRBV28 | ASSRGGRGIYEQY
. | TRBJ2-1 | TRBV11-2 | ASSPTNNEQF
. | TRBJ2-1 | TRBV12-3/TRBV12-4 | ASSLPGSNEQF
. | TRBJ2-2 | TRBV7-9 | ASSVLAGVNTGELF
. | TRBJ1-2 | TRBV28 | ASSFGRDIGYT
. | TRBJ1-5 | TRBV6-7 | ASSYSTAGVNQPQH
. | TRBJ1-2 | TRBV6-6 | ASSKSGTAPGYT
. | TRBJ2-1 | TRBV4-2 | ASSQDGVGGLANYNEQF
. | TRBJ2-5 | TRBV3-1/TRBV3-2 | ASSPIRGGVGETQY
. | TRBJ1-5 | TRBV4-1 | ASSQAGAGSAPQH
. | TRBJ2-2 | TRBV5-1 | ASRNGVTGELF
. | TRBJ1-6 | TRBV10-3 | AISEPGVRGDDSPLH
. | TRBJ1-2 | TRBV6-1 | ASSDRSYGYT
. | TRBJ2-7 | TRBV20-1 | SASQGIGPYEQY
. | TRBJ2-2 | TRBV27 | ASSFAGEGGELF
. | TRBJ2-2 | TRBV4-1 | ASSQGEGRNTGELF
once | TRBJ2-3 | TRBV18 | ASSREREGTDTQY
. | TRBJ2-5 | TRBV3-1/TRBV3-2 | ASSQDHGGQETQY
. | TRBJ2-7 | TRBV27 | ASRPSTGSSYEQY
. | TRBJ1-1 | TRBV4-3 | ASSQEDVDTEAF
. | TRBJ1-1 | TRBV7-9 | ASSFGGSSTEAF
. | TRBJ2-1 | TRBV3-1/TRBV3-2 | ASSQDPGHWEQF
. | TRBJ2-2 | TRBV19 | ASREGLAGVSNTGELF
. | TRBJ1-1 | TRBV4-1 | ASSQDPQGATEAF
. | TRBJ2-3 | TRBV5-1 | ASSLGTSGIPSDTQY
. | TRBJ2-5 | TRBV6-8 | ASSYLCRGVLLKTQY
. | TRBJ1-1 | TRBV7-8 | ASSLADGGTEAF
. | TRBJ2-3 | TRBV7-2 | ASSLDGTSGADTQY
. | TRBJ1-4 | TRBV5-1 | ASSFDASKGRSNEKLF
once | TRBJ1-3 | TRBV19 | ASSIDLGPGNTIY
few | TRBJ1-6 | TRBV5-1 | ASSLSLQYGGISPLH
. | TRBJ1-2 | TRBV10-3 | AISLRDDYGYT
. | TRBJ2-2 | TRBV9 | ASSPRQGRTGELF
once | TRBJ2-3 | TRBV7-2 | ASSPGQGGFTTDTQY
. | TRBJ2-7 | TRBV7-2 | ASSLVSAVGYEQY
. | TRBJ1-4 | TRBV9 | ASSPRSGTGGTNEKLF
. | TRBJ1-2 | TRBV7-8 | ASSLTGGNGYT
. | TRBJ2-7 | TRBV4-2 | ASSPDTYEQY
. | TRBJ2-3 | TRBV4-1 | ASSQVTGQITDTQY
. | TRBJ1-2 | TRBV7-2 | ASSVYRGSGYT
. | TRBJ2-7 | TRBV28 | ASRTGPRYEQY
. | TRBJ2-1 | TRBV6-1 | ASSEASGGYNEQF
. | TRBJ2-7 | TRBV6-1 | ASSEAGTEYYEQY
. | TRBJ1-4 | TRBV18 | ASSQYQGETNEKLF
few | TRBJ1-1 | TRBV7-6 | ASSPGGAGNTEAF
. | TRBJ2-5 | TRBV3-1/TRBV3-2 | ASSQIETQY